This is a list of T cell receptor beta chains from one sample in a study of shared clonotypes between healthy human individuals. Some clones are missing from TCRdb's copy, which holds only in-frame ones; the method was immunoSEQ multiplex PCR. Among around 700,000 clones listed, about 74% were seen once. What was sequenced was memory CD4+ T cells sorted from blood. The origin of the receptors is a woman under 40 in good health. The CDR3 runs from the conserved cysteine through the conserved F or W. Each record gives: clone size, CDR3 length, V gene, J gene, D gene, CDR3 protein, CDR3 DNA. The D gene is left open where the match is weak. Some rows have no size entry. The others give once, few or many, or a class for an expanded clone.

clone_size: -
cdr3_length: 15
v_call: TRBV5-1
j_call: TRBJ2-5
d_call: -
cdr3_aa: CASSYLVAAGETQYF
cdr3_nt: TGCGCCAGCAGCTATTTAGTAGCGGCGGGGGAGACCCAGTACTTC

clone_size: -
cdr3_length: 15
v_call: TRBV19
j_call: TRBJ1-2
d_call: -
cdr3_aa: CASSILELGDYGYTF
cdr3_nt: TGTGCCAGTAGTATTTTGGAGTTGGGCGACTATGGCTACACCTTC

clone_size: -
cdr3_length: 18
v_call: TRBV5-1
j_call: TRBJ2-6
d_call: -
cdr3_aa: CASSPFRADAFDSNVLTF
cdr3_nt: TGCGCCAGCAGCCCTTTTCGGGCAGATGCTTTCGATTCCAACGTCCTGACTTTC

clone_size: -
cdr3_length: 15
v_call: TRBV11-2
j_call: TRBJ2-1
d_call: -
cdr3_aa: CASSSSTPKMDEQFF
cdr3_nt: TGTGCCAGCAGCTCCTCGACTCCCAAGATGGATGAGCAGTTCTTC

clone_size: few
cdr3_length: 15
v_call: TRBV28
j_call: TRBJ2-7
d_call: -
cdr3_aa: CASSTVGSRRSEQYF
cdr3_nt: TGTGCCAGCAGTACCGTAGGGAGCCGCAGGTCCGAGCAGTACTTC

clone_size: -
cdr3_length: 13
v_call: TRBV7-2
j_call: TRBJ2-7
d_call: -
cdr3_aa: CASSRDTSYEQYF
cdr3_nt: TGTGCCAGCAGTCGGGACACCTCCTACGAGCAGTACTTC

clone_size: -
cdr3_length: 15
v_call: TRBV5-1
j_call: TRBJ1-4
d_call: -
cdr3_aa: CASSPGGQSHEKLFF
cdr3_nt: TGCGCCAGCAGCCCGGGGGGGCAGTCTCATGAAAAACTGTTTTTT

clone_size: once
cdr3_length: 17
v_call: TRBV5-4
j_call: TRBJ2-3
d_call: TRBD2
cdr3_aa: CASSFLSGTGSTDTQYF
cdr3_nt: TGTGCCAGCAGCTTTCTCAGCGGGACGGGTAGCACAGATACGCAGTATTTT

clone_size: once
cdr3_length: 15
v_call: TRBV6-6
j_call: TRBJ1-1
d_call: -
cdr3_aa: CASSPPVGQSTEAFF
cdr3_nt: TGTGCCAGCAGCCCTCCCGTAGGACAGAGCACTGAAGCTTTCTTT

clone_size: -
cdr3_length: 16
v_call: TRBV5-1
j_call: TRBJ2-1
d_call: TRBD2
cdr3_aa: CASSARLAGGYNEQFF
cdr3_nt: TGCGCCAGCAGCGCAAGACTAGCGGGAGGGTACAATGAGCAGTTCTTC

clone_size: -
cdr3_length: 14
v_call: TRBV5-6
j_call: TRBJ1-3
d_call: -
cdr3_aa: CASSTIGAGNTIYF
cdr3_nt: TGTGCCAGCAGTACTATAGGGGCTGGAAACACCATATATTTT

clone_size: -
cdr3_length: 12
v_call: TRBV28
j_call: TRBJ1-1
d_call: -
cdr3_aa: CASSSQGAEAFF
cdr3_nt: TGTGCCAGCAGTTCCCAGGGAGCCGAAGCTTTCTTT

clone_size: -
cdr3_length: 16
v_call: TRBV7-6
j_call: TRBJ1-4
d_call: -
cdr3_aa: CASSLLPLGVREKLFF
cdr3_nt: TGTGCCAGCAGCTTGCTCCCCCTCGGCGTAAGAGAAAAACTGTTTTTT

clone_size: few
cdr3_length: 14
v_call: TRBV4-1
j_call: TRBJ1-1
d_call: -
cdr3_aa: CASSQTQMNTEAFF
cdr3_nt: TGTGCCAGCAGCCAAACACAGATGAACACTGAAGCTTTCTTT

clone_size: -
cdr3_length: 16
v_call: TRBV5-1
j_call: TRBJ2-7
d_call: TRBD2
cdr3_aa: CASSLGTSGTGYEQYF
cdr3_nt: TGCGCCAGCAGCTTGGGGACTAGCGGGACCGGTTACGAGCAGTACTTC

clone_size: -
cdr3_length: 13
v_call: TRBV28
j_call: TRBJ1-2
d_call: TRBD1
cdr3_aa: CAAGGQPNYGYTF
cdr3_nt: TGTGCCGCAGGGGGACAGCCTAACTATGGCTACACCTTC

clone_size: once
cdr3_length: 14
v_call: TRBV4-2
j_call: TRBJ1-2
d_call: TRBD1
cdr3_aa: CASSQGGQAAGYTF
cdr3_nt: TGTGCCAGCAGCCAGGGGGGACAGGCGGCTGGCTACACCTTC

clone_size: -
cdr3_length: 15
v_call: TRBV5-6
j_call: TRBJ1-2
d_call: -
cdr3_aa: CASSLSGAYFYGYTF
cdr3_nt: TGTGCCAGCAGCTTGTCAGGGGCGTACTTCTATGGCTACACCTTC